This TCR beta chain was found in a study of T cell changes during pregnancy in multiple sclerosis. Sequencing was performed with immunoSEQ multiplex PCR; in TCRdb, only in-frame clones are kept and a portion is missing. The sample lists 90,000 or so clones; more than 90% were seen once. This clone was counted once. CDR3 length: 16 residues. The V end lost 2 bases, the J end lost 2 bases, and 15 bases lay between the germline ends. CDR1 is MNHEY, CDR2 SMNVEV, per germline (reference sequence). The TCR comes from a female donor with multiple sclerosis, enrolled in a pregnancy study. The chain uses TRBV27 and TRBJ1-2; no reliable D call. The starting material was peripheral blood, obtained in the first trimester of pregnancy. CDR3 in DNA: TGTGCCAGCAGTTTACCCGGGATCGACGGCAACTATGGCTACACCTTC. Its translation: CASSLPGIDGNYGYTF.